These T cell receptor beta chains were read from a single sample in a study of CD8 T cells in ankylosing spondylitis. One entry per CDR3 protein, called by TCRdb with MiXCR from the 5' RACE reads. The sample has 130,000 to 150,000 distinct CDR3 sequences, 6.5% to 8.5% seen once; the top ten hold roughly 8%. Sequencing was carried out using synovial fluid, either unsorted or a sorted T cell fraction (not recorded which). These receptors were taken from a male donor with ankylosing spondylitis. Both conserved end residues are part of each CDR3. A D gene is named only where the DNA matches it firmly. Size tells how often a clone was seen (once, few, many) or the class of an expanded clone, and some rows leave it out.

many	TRBD1	TRBJ1-6	TRBV6-5	TGTGCCAGCAGTTCCGGGACAGGGTATTCACCCCTCCACTTT	CASSSGTGYSPLHF
many	-	TRBJ1-5	TRBV28	TGTGCCAGCAGTTTCCCCAACGCCACCCCTCAGCCCCAGCATTTT	CASSFPNATPQPQHF
many	-	TRBJ1-5	TRBV29-1	TGCAGCGCTTCTAGGGGATGGGGTCAGCCCCAGCATTTT	CSASRGWGQPQHF
many	-	TRBJ2-1	TRBV5-1	TGCGCCAGCAGCTCCAAAGGTACGAGCTCCTACAATGAGCAGTTCTTC	CASSSKGTSSYNEQFF
-	-	TRBJ1-4	TRBV4-1	TGCGCCAGCAGCCCTACGAGGGGTACAACTAATGAAAAACTGTTTTTT	CASSPTRGTTNEKLFF
many	TRBD2	TRBJ2-7	TRBV6-2/TRBV6-3	TGTGCCAGCAAGCGGGGTTTCGGAGGACTAGCGGGCCTCGACGAGCAGTACTTC	CASKRGFGGLAGLDEQYF
-	-	TRBJ1-1	TRBV7-2	TGTGCCAGCAGCTTAGAGTCAGGACTCCTAGCTTTCTTT	CASSLESGLLAFF
medium-sized	TRBD2	TRBJ2-1	TRBV7-3	TGTGCCAGCAGCCCGAGGACTAGCGGTTACAATGAGCAGTTCTTC	CASSPRTSGYNEQFF
many	TRBD1	TRBJ1-2	TRBV7-2	TGTGCCAGCAGCTTTGGACAGGGGTCTGGCTACACCTTC	CASSFGQGSGYTF
many	-	TRBJ1-1	TRBV20-1	TGCAGTGCTAAAGGACGGACTGAAGCTTTCTTT	CSAKGRTEAFF
-	-	TRBJ1-1	TRBV6-5	TGTGCCAGCAGTTACTTAGCGACAGGAGGTACTGAAGCTTTCTTT	CASSYLATGGTEAFF
few	-	TRBJ1-2	TRBV28	TGTGCCAGCAGTTCGACTGGGAGGTATGGCTACACCTTC	CASSSTGRYGYTF
few	-	TRBJ2-5	TRBV20-1	TGCAGTGCTTCTCCCACCTTACTTCTTTCGAGAGAGACCCAGTACTTC	CSASPTLLLSRETQYF
many	-	TRBJ2-5	TRBV7-2	TGTGCCAGCAGCTCGAGGAGGTCCCAGTACTTC	CASSSRRSQYF
-	TRBD2	TRBJ2-7	TRBV4-3	TGCGCCAGCAGCCTATGGGTGGGGGACTATTACGAGCAGTACTTC	CASSLWVGDYYEQYF
-	-	TRBJ2-1	TRBV6-1	TGTGCCAGCAGTGCCTTGCGGGATTTGCAGTTCTTC	CASSALRDLQFF
-	TRBD2	TRBJ2-1	TRBV6-1	TGTGCCAGCAGTGCCGACCTAGCGGGGGGTTACAATGAGCAGTTCTTC	CASSADLAGGYNEQFF
many	TRBD2	TRBJ2-3	TRBV2	TGTGCCAGCGGACTAGCGGGGATCACAGATACGCAGTATTTT	CASGLAGITDTQYF
-	-	TRBJ2-3	TRBV20-1	TGCAGTGCGGTTTCCTGGGGCCTGAGCACAGATACGCAGTATTTT	CSAVSWGLSTDTQYF
many	-	TRBJ1-1	TRBV29-1	TGCAGCGTTACACAGGGTTGGGGGATGGGGGACACTGAAGCTTTCTTT	CSVTQGWGMGDTEAFF
-	-	TRBJ2-7	TRBV3-1	TGTGCCAGCAGCCAATGGAGCTCCTACGAGCAGTACTTC	CASSQWSSYEQYF
many	-	TRBJ1-4	TRBV7-2	TGTGCCAGCAGCCGAGTACCGGGGGCGCAGGCAAAACTGTTTTTT	CASSRVPGAQAKLFF
many	-	TRBJ2-7	TRBV27	TGTGCCAGCAGTTTAATAGGCAGAACCTACGAGCAGTACTTC	CASSLIGRTYEQYF
many	TRBD1	TRBJ2-4	TRBV4-1	TGCGCCAGCAGCTTTGGGGGGACAGGGGGCGAAAACATTCAGTACTTC	CASSFGGTGGENIQYF
many	TRBD1	TRBJ2-1	TRBV7-3	TGTGCCAGCAGCCTCGAGACAGGGAATGAGCAGTTCTTC	CASSLETGNEQFF
few	-	TRBJ1-1	TRBV20-1	TGCAGTGCTCGGAGACCCCACTGGGGGAACACTGAAGCTTTCTTT	CSARRPHWGNTEAFF
-	-	TRBJ2-7	TRBV28	TGTGCCAGCAGCCCCTCCGCAGCACAATTTAACTACGAGCAGTACTTC	CASSPSAAQFNYEQYF
many	TRBD2	TRBJ2-7	TRBV12-3/TRBV12-4	TGTGCCAGCAGTCCCCGAACTGGACTAGCGGGAGTCCGTTACGAGCAGTACTTC	CASSPRTGLAGVRYEQYF
-	-	TRBJ2-2	TRBV29-1	TGCAGCGTTGGGCGGGCGAACACCGGGGAGCTGTTTTTT	CSVGRANTGELFF
many	-	TRBJ2-1	TRBV20-1	TGCAGTGCTAGGGACCCGTCTCCAGGAGACAATGAGCAGTTCTTC	CSARDPSPGDNEQFF
many	-	TRBJ1-2	TRBV6-6	TGTGCCAGCAGTTACGAGGGTCAAGGCTACACCTTC	CASSYEGQGYTF